The T cell receptor beta chain under discussion was sequenced for a study of shared clonotypes between healthy human individuals. Overall study: Sampling drew on donors who were two women and a few men aged 18 to 49.

Only in-frame clones appear in the TCRdb table, and some are missing; sequencing was by immunoSEQ multiplex PCR. The top ten hold roughly 1.8% of the sample, which has about 2.2 million clones, just over 90% seen once. The naive CD8 subset, CD45RO-negative cells positively selected for CCR7, excluded terminally differentiated effector memory CD45RA+ cells. For this clone: Its antigen is unknown.

Study-level points and caveats: Generation of non-shared clonotypes was less probable than generation of clonotypes shared by all four donors. A handful of donors showed sharing of about 4.8% of naive CD4 clonotypes.

This CDR3 region has 15 residues. The V gene lost 5 bases and the J gene lost 1 base, with 14 bases spanning the gap. Per germline, CDR1 PRHDT and CDR2 FYEKMQ (reference sequence). Material: naive CD8+ T cells from PBMCs. The clonotype was recovered from a man younger than 35 in good health. Some clones in this sample may be carry-over from other donors' samples. This chain links TRBV13 with TRBJ2-5; D remains unclear. CDR3 amino acids: CASSPNSPVQETQYF. CDR3 DNA sequence: TGTGCCAGCAGCCCTAATTCGCCCGTCCAAGAGACCCAGTACTTC. Variable domain in full (rest from reference TRBV13 and TRBJ2-5): AAGVIQSPRHLIKEKRETATLKCYPIPRHDTVYWYQQGPGQDPQFLISFYEKMQSDKGSIPDRFSAQQFSDYHSELNMSSLELGDSALYFCASSPNSPVQETQYFGPGTRLLVL.